This TCR beta chain was obtained from a study of blood T cell repertoires in COVID-19. Overall study: The United States, Italy and Spain were the sources of the acute and convalescent COVID-19 samples. T cells, B-cell-depleted T cells, or PBMCs supplied cDNA or gDNA.

The authors' processing: Quantification of nucleated cells was approximated via reference gene primer amplification. Repertoires were generated with immunoSEQ multiplex PCR, while TCRdb's copy carries only in-frame clones and drops some. D and trimming were read from the DNA, whereas the V and J calls and clone size are those reported in that table. The repertoire includes 20,000 to 30,000 clones, around nine tenths of them detected once, and almost 8% sits in the top ten. V lost 5 bases, J lost 14 bases, and 13 bases stayed unmatched. Germline lookup yields CDR1 SGDLS and CDR2 YYNGEE. The CDR3 is 14 residues long.

The sequence was collected from a human donor in a cohort sampled during active COVID-19. The rearrangement links TRBV9 to TRBJ1-6, with 7 positions matching TRBD1. Sequencing used peripheral blood. CDR3 loop: CASSNTGDFPTLHF. The DNA for the CDR3 is TGTGCCAGCAGTAACACAGGGGACTTTCCGACCCTCCACTTT.